The 18 T cell receptor beta chains reported below all come from one sample, sequenced in a study of cytotoxic CD8 clonotypes in ibrutinib-treated CLL. Method: immunoSEQ multiplex PCR; TCRdb's copy keeps in-frame clones and lacks some. The sample contains some 140,000 clones, approximately 90% of which appear only once. The specimen was PBMCs, collected after 12 months of ibrutinib treatment. These receptors all stem from a human donor with chronic lymphocytic leukemia.

The gene calls are TRBV30 and TRBJ1-1; a weak D match, TRBD1 (5 bases). The CDR3 length is 12 residues. Germline values: CDR1 GTSNPN, CDR2 SVGIG (reference sequence). V lost 3 bases and J 7 bases, leaving 12 bases between the germline ends. This chain's CDR3 is CAWSPGAVEAFF. For the CDR3, the DNA is TGTGCCTGGAGCCCTGGGGCAGTTGAAGCTTTCTTT.

V is TRBV6-6 and J is TRBJ2-2, with D maybe TRBD2 (6 bases). The V and J ends lost 5 bases and 0 bases respectively, with 13 bases between them. The germline gives CDR1 MNHNY, CDR2 SVGAGI (reference sequence). The length of the CDR3 is 16 residues. The CDR3 sequence is CASSPYSGANTGELFF. DNA for the CDR3: TGTGCCAGCAGTCCCTATTCGGGGGCGAACACCGGGGAGCTGTTTTTT.

The chain employs TRBV7-3 and TRBJ2-7, with TRBD2 matching over 7 bases. V shed 5 bases and J 2 bases; nucleotides not matched to a gene: 12. Germline-derived CDR1 and CDR2 are SGHTA and FQGTGA. This CDR3 has 16 amino acids. The CDR3 spells CASSLLAGLGAYEQYF. DNA for the CDR3: TGTGCCAGCAGCCTTTTAGCGGGCCTAGGGGCCTACGAGCAGTACTTC.

This chain connects TRBV5-1 to TRBJ1-1; tentatively, D is TRBD1 (5 bases). The germline CDR1 and CDR2 sequences are SGHRS and YFSETQ. V lost 0 bases to trimming and J lost 0 bases, with 9 bases between them. This CDR3 region has 15 residues. The CDR3, as DNA: TGCGCCAGCAGCTTGGAGCAGGGAGTGAACACTGAAGCTTTCTTT. This gives the protein CASSLEQGVNTEAFF.

The rearrangement uses TRBV2 and TRBJ2-2, with D perhaps being TRBD1 or TRBD2 (5 bases each). The V gene lost 6 bases and the J gene lost 6 bases, with 20 bases spanning the gap. This CDR3 region has 16 residues. The germline V gene has CDR1 SNHLY and CDR2 FYNNEI. DNA for the CDR3: TGTGCCAGCAGGCAAGGGGCCGAGGGTCGTTCCGGGGAGCTGTTTTTT. It yields the protein CASRQGAEGRSGELFF.

The V call is TRBV14, the J call TRBJ2-7; TRBD2 matches at 9 bases. The CDR3 runs to 15 residues. CDR1 is SGHDN and CDR2 is FVKESK in the germline V gene. Unmatched junction bases numbered 2, after V lost 1 base and J lost 1 base. The CDR3 DNA follows: TGTGCCAGCAGCCAAGGTAGCGGGAGTTCCTACGAGCAGTACTTC. The encoded protein is CASSQGSGSSYEQYF.

The chain couples TRBV9 to TRBJ2-4, with 8 bases fitting TRBD2. V lost 7 bases and J lost 5; bases outside the gene matches: 8. Germline V gives CDR1 SGDLS, CDR2 YYNGEE. This CDR3 is built from 14 residues. This CDR3 is CASAEAGVQNIQYF. The CDR3 region has the DNA TGTGCCAGCGCTGAAGCGGGGGTACAAAACATTCAGTACTTC. Variable domain in full (rest from reference TRBV9 and TRBJ2-4): DSGVTQTPKHLITATGQRVTLRCSPRSGDLSVYWYQQSLDQGLQFLIQYYNGEERAKGNILERFSAQQFPDLHSELNLSSLELGDSALYFCASAEAGVQNIQYFGAGTRLSVL.

The V call is TRBV9, the J call TRBJ1-4; 7 bases map to TRBD1. With V trimmed by 2 bases and J by 4 bases, 8 bases remained unmatched. Germline V gene lookup returns CDR1 SGDLS and CDR2 YYNGEE. This CDR3 is 16 amino acids long. DNA of the CDR3: TGTGCCAGCAGCGTTACAACAGGGGACTATAATGAAAAACTGTTTTTT. It encodes CASSVTTGDYNEKLFF.

This sequence joins TRBV9 and TRBJ2-1; 7 bases line up with TRBD2. Germline lookup yields CDR1 SGDLS and CDR2 YYNGEE. V lost 0 bases, J lost 4 bases, and 10 bases stayed unmatched. The length of the CDR3 is 17 residues. The DNA of the CDR3 is TGTGCCAGCAGCGTAGCCCCTACGGGAGGAACTTACAATGAGCAGTTCTTC. Its protein product is CASSVAPTGGTYNEQFF.

The chain uses TRBV4-2 and TRBJ2-2; 10 nucleotides align to TRBD1. The germline CDR1 and CDR2 sequences are LGHNA and YNFKEQ. The CDR3 is 18 amino acids. Trimming removed 1 base from V and 2 bases from J; junction bases left unmatched: 7. CDR3: CASSQATTGGFNTGELFF. In nucleotides, the CDR3 is TGTGCCAGCAGCCAAGCCACGACAGGGGGCTTTAACACCGGGGAGCTGTTTTTT.

V and J are TRBV9 and TRBJ1-4, with a possible D match to TRBD1 (6 bases). Trimming removed 3 bases from V and 4 bases from J, with 13 bases in between. Per the germline V gene, CDR1 is SGDLS and CDR2 is YYNGEE. The CDR3 extends over 15 amino acids. The CDR3 region is CASSAGGQLNEKLFF. CDR3 sequence (DNA): TGTGCCAGCAGCGCCGGGGGACAACTTAATGAAAAACTGTTTTTT.

The chain combines TRBV28 with TRBJ1-3; D is unresolved. Germline V lookup: CDR1 MDHEN, CDR2 SYDVKM. V was shortened by 5 bases and J by 4 bases, with 15 bases between the two germline ends. The CDR3 length is 15 residues. The CDR3, as DNA: TGTGCCAGCAGTACGGCGGATCAGGCCGGAAACACCATATATTTT. It translates to CASSTADQAGNTIYF.

J is TRBJ2-1 and V is TRBV29-1; 11 bases map to TRBD1. The ends lost 4 bases at V and 9 bases at J; junction bases unmatched: 5. Germline loops: CDR1 SQVTM, CDR2 ANQGSEA. The CDR3 covers 13 residues. As DNA, the CDR3 is TGCAGCGTTGCCGGACAGGGGGCGGGTGAGCAGTTCTTC. Translating it yields CSVAGQGAGEQFF.

The rearrangement uses TRBV5-3 and TRBJ1-1; 11 bases are a match to TRBD1. TRBV5-3 qualifies as an ORF whose function is uncertain. J was trimmed by 4 bases and V by 4 bases; bases with no gene match: 12. The CDR3 length is 17 residues. The CDR3 spells CARSAGTGGFIGTEAFF. CDR3 DNA sequence: TGTGCCAGAAGCGCCGGGACAGGGGGGTTCATAGGCACTGAAGCTTTCTTT.

The V call is TRBV9, the J call TRBJ1-3; 7 bases are a match to TRBD1. CDR3 size: 15 residues. After removal of 2 bases from V and 1 base from J, the junction contained 3 bases not matched to a gene. Germline V CDR1 and CDR2: SGDLS, YYNGEE. The CDR3 region is CASSVTGVSGNTIYF. The CDR3 DNA follows: TGTGCCAGCAGCGTTACAGGGGTTTCTGGAAACACCATATATTTT.

The chain has TRBV2 and TRBJ1-4; D unclear. The CDR3 spans 13 residues. From germline, CDR1 is SNHLY and CDR2 FYNNEI. Trimming removed 6 bases at V and 6 bases at J, with 11 bases between. This CDR3 is CASSPTSYEKLFF. The CDR3 DNA follows: TGTGCCAGCAGCCCTACCAGCTATGAAAAACTGTTTTTT.

The chain recombines TRBV30 with TRBJ1-1; TRBD1 agrees at 9 bases. CDR1 and CDR2 from the germline V gene are GTSNPN and SVGIG (reference sequence). The CDR3 runs 16 residues. The V segment lost 5 bases and the J segment 5 bases; nucleotides outside the gene matches: 15. CDR3 amino acids: CAWSDESQGAWTEAFF. The CDR3 region has the DNA TGTGCCTGGTCGGATGAATCACAGGGGGCATGGACTGAAGCTTTCTTT.

The chain uses TRBV27 and TRBJ2-5; 11 positions match TRBD1. Trimming took 5 bases from V and 6 from J; bases not matched to a gene: 8. Germline CDR1 MNHEY, CDR2 SMNVEV (reference sequence). The CDR3 has 15 amino acids. This CDR3 is CASSIDRDRGKTQYF. CDR3 DNA sequence: TGTGCCAGCAGTATAGACCGGGACAGGGGGAAGACCCAGTACTTC.